This TCR beta chain was identified during a study of blood T cell repertoires in COVID-19. As for the study in general: Whether acute or convalescent, the COVID-19 samples came from the United States, Italy and Spain. In each case, the material was cDNA or gDNA derived from T cells, B-cell-depleted T cells, or PBMCs.

TCRdb keeps only in-frame clones here, not all; method: immunoSEQ multiplex PCR. The sample records 200,000 to 250,000 clones, roughly 85% being singletons. CDR3 length: 17 amino acids. The junction had 13 bases not matched to a gene; V was cut back by 2 bases and J by 8 bases. Per the germline V gene, CDR1 is LNHDA and CDR2 is SQIVND (reference sequence). This clonotype originated in a woman aged 70-85 years with COVID-19, enrolled during active disease. Sequenced sample: peripheral blood. The gene calls are TRBV19 and TRBJ2-1; 9 nucleotides match TRBD1. CDR3 protein: CASSIIPGQGGADEQFF. In DNA form, the CDR3 reads TGTGCCAGTAGTATAATCCCGGGACAGGGAGGGGCAGATGAGCAGTTCTTC.